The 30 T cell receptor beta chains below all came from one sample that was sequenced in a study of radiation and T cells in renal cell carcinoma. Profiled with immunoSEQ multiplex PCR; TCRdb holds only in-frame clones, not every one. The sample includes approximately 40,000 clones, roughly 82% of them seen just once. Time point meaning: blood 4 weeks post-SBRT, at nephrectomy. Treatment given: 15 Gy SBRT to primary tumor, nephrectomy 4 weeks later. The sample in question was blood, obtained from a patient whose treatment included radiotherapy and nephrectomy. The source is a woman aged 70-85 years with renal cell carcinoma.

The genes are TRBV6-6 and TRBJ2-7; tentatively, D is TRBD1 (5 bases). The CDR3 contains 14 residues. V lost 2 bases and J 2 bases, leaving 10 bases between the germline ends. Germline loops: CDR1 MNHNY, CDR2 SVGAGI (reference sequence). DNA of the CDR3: TGTGCCAGCAGTTACCCAGGGTCTACCTACGAGCAGTACTTC. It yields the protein CASSYPGSTYEQYF.

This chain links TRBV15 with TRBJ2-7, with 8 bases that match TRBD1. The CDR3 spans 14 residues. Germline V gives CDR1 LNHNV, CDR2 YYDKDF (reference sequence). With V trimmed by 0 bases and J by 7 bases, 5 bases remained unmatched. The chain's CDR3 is CATSRDRGRSEQYF. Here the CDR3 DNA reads TGTGCCACCAGCAGAGACAGGGGGCGAAGTGAGCAGTACTTC.

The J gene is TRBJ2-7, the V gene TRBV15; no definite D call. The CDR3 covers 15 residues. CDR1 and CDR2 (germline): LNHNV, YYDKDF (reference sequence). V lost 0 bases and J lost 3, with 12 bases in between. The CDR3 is CATSRDAQLNYEQYF. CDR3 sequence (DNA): TGTGCCACCAGCAGAGATGCACAGCTAAACTACGAGCAGTACTTC.

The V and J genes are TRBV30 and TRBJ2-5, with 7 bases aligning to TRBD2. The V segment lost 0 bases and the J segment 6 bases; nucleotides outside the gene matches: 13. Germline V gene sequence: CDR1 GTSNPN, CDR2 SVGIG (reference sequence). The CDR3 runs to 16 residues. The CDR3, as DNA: TGTGCCTGGAGTGTTCCCCGGCGGGAGTACAGAAAGACCCAGTACTTC. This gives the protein CAWSVPRREYRKTQYF.

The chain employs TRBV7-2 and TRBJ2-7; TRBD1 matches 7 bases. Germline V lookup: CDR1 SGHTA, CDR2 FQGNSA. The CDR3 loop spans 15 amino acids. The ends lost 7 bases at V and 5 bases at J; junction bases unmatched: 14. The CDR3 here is CASTQKGANLHEQYF. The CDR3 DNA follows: TGTGCCAGCACCCAGAAGGGGGCCAATCTCCACGAGCAGTACTTC.

CDR3 DNA sequence: TGTGCCAGCAGCCTCATGCCAAATAGCGGGGGTAACACAGATACGCAGTATTTT. It encodes CASSLMPNSGGNTDTQYF. This chain uses TRBV7-2 with TRBJ2-3, with 9 positions matching TRBD2. Trimming at V came to 5 bases and at J to 2 bases, leaving 14 bases not matched to a gene. The germline CDR1 and CDR2 sequences are SGHTA and FQGNSA. The CDR3 sequence is 18 residues long.

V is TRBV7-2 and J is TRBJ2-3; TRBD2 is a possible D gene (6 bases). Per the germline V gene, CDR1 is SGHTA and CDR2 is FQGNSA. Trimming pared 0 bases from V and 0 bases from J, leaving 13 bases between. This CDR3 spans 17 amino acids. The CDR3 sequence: CASSLAAAGTSTDTQYF. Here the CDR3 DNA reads TGTGCCAGCAGCTTAGCGGCAGCGGGCACTAGCACAGATACGCAGTATTTT.

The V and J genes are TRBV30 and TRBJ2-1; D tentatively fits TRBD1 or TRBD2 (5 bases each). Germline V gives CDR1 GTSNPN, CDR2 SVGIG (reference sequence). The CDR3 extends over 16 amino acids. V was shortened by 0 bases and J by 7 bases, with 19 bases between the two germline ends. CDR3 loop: CAWSVQVGVAKNEQFF. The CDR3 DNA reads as TGTGCCTGGAGTGTACAGGTGGGAGTGGCAAAAAATGAGCAGTTCTTC.

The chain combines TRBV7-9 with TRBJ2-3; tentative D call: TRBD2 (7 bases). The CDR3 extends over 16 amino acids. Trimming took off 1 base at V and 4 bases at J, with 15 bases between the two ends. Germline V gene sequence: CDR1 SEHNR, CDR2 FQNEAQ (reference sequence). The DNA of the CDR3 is TGTGCCAGCAGCTTAGTAGCAGGGGCGGGAGCAGATACGCAGTATTTT. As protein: CASSLVAGAGADTQYF.

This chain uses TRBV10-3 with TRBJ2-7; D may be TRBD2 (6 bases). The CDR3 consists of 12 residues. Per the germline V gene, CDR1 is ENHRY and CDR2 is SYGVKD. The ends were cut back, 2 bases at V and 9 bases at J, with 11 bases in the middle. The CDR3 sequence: CAISEGGVAQYF. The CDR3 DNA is TGTGCCATCAGTGAGGGAGGGGTTGCGCAGTACTTC.

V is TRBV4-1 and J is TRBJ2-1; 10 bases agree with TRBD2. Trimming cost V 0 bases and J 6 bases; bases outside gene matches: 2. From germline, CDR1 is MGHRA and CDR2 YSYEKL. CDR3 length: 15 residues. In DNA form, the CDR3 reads TGCGCCAGCAGCCAAGAGCCTAGCGGGAGCAATGAGCAGTTCTTC. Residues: CASSQEPSGSNEQFF.

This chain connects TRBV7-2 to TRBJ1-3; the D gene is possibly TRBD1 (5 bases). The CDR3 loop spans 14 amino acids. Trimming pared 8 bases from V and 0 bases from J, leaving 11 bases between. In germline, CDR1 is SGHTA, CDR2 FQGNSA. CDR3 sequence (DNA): TGTGCCAGCTCAGACAGAGTCTCTGGAAACACCATATATTTT. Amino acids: CASSDRVSGNTIYF.

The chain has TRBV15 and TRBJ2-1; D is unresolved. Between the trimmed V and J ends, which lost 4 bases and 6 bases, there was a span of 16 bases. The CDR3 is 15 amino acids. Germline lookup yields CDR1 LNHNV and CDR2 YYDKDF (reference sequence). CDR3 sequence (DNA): TGTGCCACCAGCACTTCCTTTATCGGGTCCAATGAGCAGTTCTTC. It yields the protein CATSTSFIGSNEQFF.

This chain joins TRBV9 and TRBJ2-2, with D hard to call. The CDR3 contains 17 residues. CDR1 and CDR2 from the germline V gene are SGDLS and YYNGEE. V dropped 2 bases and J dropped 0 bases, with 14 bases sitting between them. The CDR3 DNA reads TGTGCCAGCAGCGTGGGTCTAGGAAGCGCGAACACCGGGGAGCTGTTTTTT. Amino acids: CASSVGLGSANTGELFF.

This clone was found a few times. CDR3 coding DNA: TGTGCCAGCAGTTATGGCAGGGCCGGGAATTCACCCCTCCACTTT. This codes for CASSYGRAGNSPLHF. V and J are TRBV6-5 and TRBJ1-6; the D gene is possibly TRBD1 (5 bases). Germline CDR1 and CDR2: MNHEY and SVGAGI. The CDR3 is 15 amino acids. Trimming shortened V by 3 bases and J by 7 bases, and 13 bases separated the two germline ends.

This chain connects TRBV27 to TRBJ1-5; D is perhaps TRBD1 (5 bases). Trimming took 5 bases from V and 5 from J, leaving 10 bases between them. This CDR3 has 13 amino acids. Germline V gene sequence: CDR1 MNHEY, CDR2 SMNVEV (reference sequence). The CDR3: CASSRGRYQPQHF. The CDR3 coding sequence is TGTGCCAGCAGTAGGGGACGTTATCAGCCCCAGCATTTT.

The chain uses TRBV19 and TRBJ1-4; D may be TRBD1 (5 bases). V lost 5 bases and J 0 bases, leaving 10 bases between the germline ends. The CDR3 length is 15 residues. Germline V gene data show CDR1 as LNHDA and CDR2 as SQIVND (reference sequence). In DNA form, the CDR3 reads TGTGCCAGTAGTCCGACAGAGGCAACTAATGAAAAACTGTTTTTT. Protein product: CASSPTEATNEKLFF.

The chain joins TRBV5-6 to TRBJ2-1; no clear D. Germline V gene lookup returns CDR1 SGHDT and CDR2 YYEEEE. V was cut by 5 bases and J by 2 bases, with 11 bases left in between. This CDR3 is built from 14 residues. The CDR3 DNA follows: TGTGCCAGCAGTTCTTCCAGGACCTACAATGAGCAGTTCTTC. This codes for CASSSSRTYNEQFF.

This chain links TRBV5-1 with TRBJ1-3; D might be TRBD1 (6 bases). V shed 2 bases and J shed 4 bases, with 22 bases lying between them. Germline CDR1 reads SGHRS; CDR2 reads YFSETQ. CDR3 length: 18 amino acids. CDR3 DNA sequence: TGCGCCAGCAGCTTCCTAACCCCAACAGGGACGAGAGGAAACACCATATATTTT. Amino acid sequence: CASSFLTPTGTRGNTIYF.

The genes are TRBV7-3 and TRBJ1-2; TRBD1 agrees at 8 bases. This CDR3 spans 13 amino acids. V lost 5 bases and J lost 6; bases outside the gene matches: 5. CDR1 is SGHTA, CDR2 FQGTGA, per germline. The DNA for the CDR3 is TGTGCCAGCAGCCTCGACAGGGGAAATGGCTACACCTTC. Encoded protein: CASSLDRGNGYTF.

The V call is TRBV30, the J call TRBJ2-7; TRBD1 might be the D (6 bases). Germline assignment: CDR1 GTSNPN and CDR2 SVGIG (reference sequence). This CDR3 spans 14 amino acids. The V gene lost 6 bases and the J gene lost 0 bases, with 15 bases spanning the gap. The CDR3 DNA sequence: TGTGCCTGCCATAGGACAGTAGCCTCCTACGAGCAGTACTTC. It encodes CACHRTVASYEQYF.

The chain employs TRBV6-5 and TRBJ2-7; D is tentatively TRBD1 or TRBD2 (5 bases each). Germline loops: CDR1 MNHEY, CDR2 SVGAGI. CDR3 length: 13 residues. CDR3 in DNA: TGTGCGACTGCTGGACACGGAGGCTACGAGCAGTACTTC. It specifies CATAGHGGYEQYF.

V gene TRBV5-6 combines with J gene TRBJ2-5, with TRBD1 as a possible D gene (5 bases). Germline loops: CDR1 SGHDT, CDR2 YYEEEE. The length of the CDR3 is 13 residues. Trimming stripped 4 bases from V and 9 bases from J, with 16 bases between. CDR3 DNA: TGTGCCAGCAGCCCGGCCGATGCCAGGGCCCAGTACTTC. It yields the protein CASSPADARAQYF.

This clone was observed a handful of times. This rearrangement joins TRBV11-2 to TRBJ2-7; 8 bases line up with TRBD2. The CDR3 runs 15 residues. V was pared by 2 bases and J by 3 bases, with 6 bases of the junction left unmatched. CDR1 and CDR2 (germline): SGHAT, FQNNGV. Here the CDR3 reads CASSLQRGLVYEQYF. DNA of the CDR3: TGTGCCAGCAGCTTACAGCGGGGGCTTGTCTACGAGCAGTACTTC.

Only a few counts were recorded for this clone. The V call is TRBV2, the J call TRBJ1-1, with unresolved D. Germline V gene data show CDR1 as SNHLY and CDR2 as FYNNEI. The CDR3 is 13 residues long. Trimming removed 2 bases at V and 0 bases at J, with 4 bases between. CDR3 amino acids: CASSESMNTEAFF. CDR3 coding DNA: TGTGCCAGCAGTGAATCAATGAACACTGAAGCTTTCTTT.

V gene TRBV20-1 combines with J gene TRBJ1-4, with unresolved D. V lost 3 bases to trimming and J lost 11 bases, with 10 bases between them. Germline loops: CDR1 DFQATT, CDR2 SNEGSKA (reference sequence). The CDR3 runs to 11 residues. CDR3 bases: TGCAGTGCTAGGGCGAGCGGGAAACTGTTTTTT. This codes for CSARASGKLFF.

The CDR3 bases are TGCAGTGCTAGCGCCCATGTTGAAGCTTTCTTT. As protein: CSASAHVEAFF. The chain combines TRBV20-1 with TRBJ1-1, with D uncertain. Trimming removed 3 bases from V and 7 bases from J, with 9 bases in between. Germline CDR1 and CDR2: DFQATT and SNEGSKA (reference sequence). The CDR3 is 11 amino acids.

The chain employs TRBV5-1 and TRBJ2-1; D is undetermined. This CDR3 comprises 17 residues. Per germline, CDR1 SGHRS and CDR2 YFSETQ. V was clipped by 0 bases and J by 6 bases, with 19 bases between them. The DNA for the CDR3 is TGCGCCAGCAGCTTGGTTGGCGGACCATTGGGTACCAATGAGCAGTTCTTC. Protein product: CASSLVGGPLGTNEQFF. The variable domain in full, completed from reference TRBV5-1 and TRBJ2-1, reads KAGVTQTPRYLIKTRGQQVTLSCSPISGHRSVSWYQQTPGQGLQFLFEYFSETQRNKGNFPGRFSGRQFSNSRSEMNVSTLELGDSALYLCASSLVGGPLGTNEQFFGPGTRLTVL.

CDR3 sequence reads: CAARAGSYEQYF. The CDR3 DNA follows: TGTGCCGCGCGAGCGGGTAGCTACGAGCAGTACTTC. This rearrangement joins TRBV2 to TRBJ2-7; D possibly corresponds to TRBD2 (6 bases). V was clipped by 11 bases and J by 3 bases, with 14 bases between them. The CDR3 length is 12 residues. Germline V gene lookup returns CDR1 SNHLY and CDR2 FYNNEI.

The CDR3 loop is CASGLVPGSGANVLTF. CDR3 DNA sequence: TGTGCTAGTGGTTTGGTACCGGGAAGTGGGGCCAACGTCCTGACTTTC. V and J are TRBV12-5 and TRBJ2-6; D possibly corresponds to TRBD2 (5 bases). Germline lookup yields CDR1 LGHNT and CDR2 FRNRAP. Trimming took off 0 bases at V and 3 bases at J, with 9 bases between the two ends. The CDR3 spans 16 residues.